This TCR beta chain was documented in a study of metastatic and nonmetastatic thyroid tumors. CDR1 and CDR2 (germline): MDHEN, SYDVKM. V dropped 5 bases and J dropped 0; count of bases not matched to a gene: 4. The CDR3 extends over 16 amino acids. Nobody among the patients had been given any treatment before thyroid surgery. Authors' processing steps: The study's classifier, a distant-metastasis tool for papillary thyroid cancer, was built using CDR3 differences across clinicopathological groups. TCRdb reassembled clones from the PCR reads with MiXCR. The V and J calls were not made by the authors but by TCRdb's processing. The sample shows around 42,000 clones, roughly 10% of them seen only once.

The source of this sequence is a female donor with papillary thyroid cancer or a benign thyroid nodule (not recorded which). Some clones in this sample may be carry-over from other donors' samples. This chain links TRBV28 with TRBJ2-6, with 7 bases aligning to TRBD1. Sequencing used blood. This CDR3 is CASSEGALSGANVLTF. The DNA of the CDR3 is TGTGCCAGCAGTGAGGGGGCGCTCTCTGGGGCCAACGTCCTGACTTTC.